The 23 T cell receptor beta chains below were found in one sample sequenced in a study of blood T cell repertoires in COVID-19. Clones were sequenced by immunoSEQ multiplex PCR, and TCRdb holds only the in-frame ones, with some missing. The sample lists 150,000 or so clones, approximately 86% occurring once. Sequenced: peripheral blood. The receptors originated from a man aged 55 to 69 with acute or convalescent COVID-19.

The rearrangement joins TRBV5-6 to TRBJ1-3; D may be TRBD1 (6 bases). Trimming took off 4 bases at V and 1 base at J, with 18 bases between the two ends. Germline V gene data show CDR1 as SGHDT and CDR2 as YYEEEE. The CDR3 length is 17 residues. The CDR3 sequence: CASSPTVDSASGNTIYF. CDR3 bases: TGTGCCAGCAGCCCAACAGTGGACAGCGCGTCTGGAAACACCATATATTTT.

This clone has only one observation. Other DNA sequences in the sample encode the same CDR3. The rearrangement links TRBV7-9 to TRBJ1-4, with 7 nucleotides matching TRBD1. The CDR3 has 14 residues. Losses at the gene ends were 3 bases for V and 4 bases for J; bases not matched to a gene: 2. Germline V gives CDR1 SEHNR, CDR2 FQNEAQ (reference sequence). CDR3 DNA sequence: TGTGCCAGCAGCTTTGACAGGGATAATGAAAAACTGTTTTTT. It yields the protein CASSFDRDNEKLFF. The full variable domain, completed using reference TRBV7-9 and TRBJ1-4, is DTGVSQNPRHKITKRGQNVTFRCDPISEHNRLYWYRQTLGQGPEFLTYFQNEAQLEKSRLLSDRFSAERPKGSFSTLEIQRTEQGDSAMYLCASSFDRDNEKLFFGSGTQLSVL.

The chain combines TRBV4-2 with TRBJ2-5, with a weak D call TRBD2 (7 bases). V lost 4 bases, J lost 7 bases, and 28 bases lay in between. The germline CDR1 and CDR2 sequences are LGHNA and YNFKEQ. This CDR3 has 18 residues. The CDR3 spells CASSPGVVGAGEVGTQYF. The CDR3 bases are TGTGCCAGCAGCCCAGGGGTGGTAGGGGCGGGAGAGGTGGGGACCCAGTACTTC.

The chain has TRBV7-9 and TRBJ1-1, with 12 bases identical to TRBD1. This CDR3 contains 16 residues. V lost 7 bases and J lost 1; bases outside the gene matches: 7. Germline loops: CDR1 SEHNR, CDR2 FQNEAQ (reference sequence). The CDR3 region is CASNVRDRGPNTEAFF. DNA of the CDR3: TGTGCCAGCAACGTCCGGGACAGGGGGCCGAACACTGAAGCTTTCTTT.

The chain combines TRBV12-3 or TRBV12-4 with TRBJ2-3; D is unclear. V shed 5 bases and J shed 2 bases, with 2 bases lying between them. The CDR3 totals 11 residues. The CDR3 DNA follows: TGTGCCAGCAGTCTCACAGATACGCAGTATTTT. Amino acid sequence: CASSLTDTQYF.

J is TRBJ1-2 and V is TRBV21-1; TRBD1, as called in the table, went unchecked against the DNA. TRBV21-1 has pseudogene status. The length of the CDR3 is 14 residues. The DNA of the CDR3 is TGTGCCAACCACCGGACAGGGGGGAACTATGGCTACACCTTC. Its translation is CANHRTGGNYGYTF.

The chain uses TRBV7-9 and TRBJ1-4; possible D gene TRBD1, 6 bases. CDR3 length: 14 residues. The V gene's germline CDR1 is SEHNR and CDR2 FQNEAQ (reference sequence). Trimming shortened V by 1 base and J by 7 bases, and 10 bases separated the two germline ends. CDR3 loop: CASSLGGQSEKLFF. CDR3 DNA sequence: TGTGCCAGCAGCTTAGGGGGGCAGAGTGAAAAACTGTTTTTT.

The chain couples TRBV7-9 to TRBJ2-2; D call uncertain. Germline V gene sequence: CDR1 SEHNR, CDR2 FQNEAQ (reference sequence). The CDR3 totals 13 residues. V dropped 4 bases and J dropped 7 bases, with 10 bases sitting between them. The DNA of the CDR3 is TGTGCCAGCAGCTCCAGCGTACTCGGGGAGCTGTTTTTT. Translation gives CASSSSVLGELFF.

V usage is TRBV2 and J usage is TRBJ1-2; D is undetermined. With 6 bases removed from V and 2 bases from J, the gap between germline ends came to 10 bases. The germline V gene encodes CDR1 SNHLY and CDR2 FYNNEI. CDR3 size: 13 residues. In DNA form, the CDR3 reads TGTGCCAGCAGGGAGGAACGAAACTATGGCTACACCTTC. It is translated as CASREERNYGYTF.

The chain is built from TRBV27 and TRBJ1-1; D is unresolved. V was cut by 2 bases and J by 4 bases, with 11 bases left in between. The CDR3 runs 14 residues. The germline V gene encodes CDR1 MNHEY and CDR2 SMNVEV (reference sequence). The CDR3 is CASSLERTGTEAFF. DNA of the CDR3: TGTGCCAGCAGTTTAGAGCGGACGGGCACTGAAGCTTTCTTT.

The chain employs TRBV18 and TRBJ1-1, with TRBD1 matching over 8 bases. This CDR3 contains 17 residues. Germline V gene sequence: CDR1 KGHSH, CDR2 LQKENI. After removal of 3 bases from V and 4 bases from J, the junction contained 13 bases not matched to a gene. The CDR3 region is CASSPFEAGGTGTEAFF. The CDR3 nucleotides are TGTGCCAGCTCACCGTTTGAGGCAGGGGGCACGGGCACTGAAGCTTTCTTT.

DNA of the CDR3: TGTGCCAGCAGAAGACTAGCTGAGAGCACAGATACGCAGTATTTT. The encoded protein is CASRRLAESTDTQYF. This chain uses TRBV11-1 with TRBJ2-3, with 7 bases identical to TRBD2. With V trimmed by 6 bases and J by 0 bases, 6 bases remained unmatched. Per germline, CDR1 SGHAT and CDR2 FQDESV (reference sequence). There are 15 residues in the CDR3.

The chain joins TRBV4-1 to TRBJ1-4; D possibly corresponds to TRBD1 (5 bases). This CDR3 contains 15 residues. Trimming cost V 1 base and J 5 bases, with 11 bases left between them. Germline V CDR1 and CDR2: MGHRA, YSYEKL. The CDR3 sequence: CASSQVGLGNEKLFF. For the CDR3, the DNA is TGCGCCAGCAGCCAAGTGGGACTGGGGAATGAAAAACTGTTTTTT.

The rearrangement uses TRBV27 and TRBJ2-5; D gene unclear. Germline assignment: CDR1 MNHEY and CDR2 SMNVEV (reference sequence). The CDR3 length is 12 residues. Trimming took off 5 bases at V and 5 bases at J, with 9 bases between the two ends. The DNA of the CDR3 is TGTGCCAGCAGTCCCCTCGGGGAGACCCAGTACTTC. This sequence encodes CASSPLGETQYF.

The chain links TRBV4-1 to TRBJ2-3; the match to TRBD2 covers 13 bases. J was trimmed by 6 bases and V by 4 bases; bases with no gene match: 7. From germline, CDR1 is MGHRA and CDR2 YSYEKL. CDR3 length equals 16 residues. The CDR3 bases are TGCGCCAGCAGCCGCCGGACTAGCGGGAGTTCGGATACGCAGTATTTT. It translates to CASSRRTSGSSDTQYF.

The chain is built from TRBV2 and TRBJ2-1, with 9 positions matching TRBD2. The junction had 9 bases not matched to a gene; V was cut back by 6 bases and J by 3 bases. The CDR3 is 16 residues long. Germline lookup yields CDR1 SNHLY and CDR2 FYNNEI. CDR3 loop: CASRRFAGGVYNEQFF. CDR3 in DNA: TGTGCCAGCAGAAGGTTCGCGGGAGGGGTCTACAATGAGCAGTTCTTC.

This chain joins TRBV5-1 and TRBJ2-1, with TRBD1 matching 10 bases. CDR3 length: 15 amino acids. Germline V CDR1 and CDR2: SGHRS, YFSETQ. V lost 4 bases and J lost 10; bases outside the gene matches: 11. The CDR3 DNA sequence: TGCGCCAGCAGCCTACAGGGACAGGGGTTGGACGAGCAGTTCTTC. It specifies CASSLQGQGLDEQFF.

The chain is built from TRBV7-9 and TRBJ2-7; D might be TRBD1 (5 bases). This CDR3 contains 15 residues. With 5 bases removed from V and 0 bases from J, the gap between germline ends came to 14 bases. CDR1 SEHNR and CDR2 FQNEAQ come from the germline V gene (reference sequence). The CDR3 reads CASSTAGQSSYEQYF. CDR3 DNA sequence: TGTGCCAGCAGCACCGCAGGGCAAAGCTCCTACGAGCAGTACTTC.

This sequence joins TRBV18 and TRBJ2-5, with 7 positions matching TRBD2. Germline V gives CDR1 KGHSH, CDR2 LQKENI. The J segment lost 5 bases and the V segment lost 2 bases, leaving 8 bases of the junction unmatched. The CDR3 loop spans 15 amino acids. CDR3 protein: CASSPNAGVPETQYF. As DNA, the CDR3 is TGTGCCAGCTCACCAAATGCGGGGGTCCCGGAGACCCAGTACTTC.

The V call is TRBV28, the J call TRBJ2-7, with D tentatively TRBD1 (6 bases). Trimming shortened V by 0 bases and J by 2 bases, and 14 bases separated the two germline ends. This CDR3 is built from 16 residues. Germline-derived CDR1 and CDR2 are MDHEN and SYDVKM. The CDR3 coding sequence is TGTGCCAGCAGTTTATGGCTTAACAGGGTTACCTACGAGCAGTACTTC. Translated, it gives CASSLWLNRVTYEQYF.

This chain connects TRBV19 to TRBJ1-1; perhaps TRBD1 as D (5 bases). CDR1 LNHDA and CDR2 SQIVND come from the germline V gene (reference sequence). The CDR3 consists of 15 residues. Trimming took off 7 bases at V and 6 bases at J, with 21 bases between the two ends. CDR3 sequence reads: CASTPRRQGYAEAFF. The CDR3 DNA sequence: TGTGCCAGTACCCCGCGGCGGCAGGGATACGCTGAAGCTTTCTTT.

This clone was recorded once. This chain connects TRBV5-1 to TRBJ2-1; 8 positions agree with TRBD2. The junction had 5 bases not matched to a gene; V was cut back by 0 bases and J by 3 bases. The CDR3 is 16 amino acids. Germline V CDR1 and CDR2: SGHRS, YFSETQ. The CDR3 nucleotides read TGCGCCAGCAGCTTGGTGGCGGGAGGCCTCTACAATGAGCAGTTCTTC. Translation gives CASSLVAGGLYNEQFF.

The gene calls are TRBV18 and TRBJ1-1; D unresolved. The germline V gene has CDR1 KGHSH and CDR2 LQKENI. The CDR3 consists of 14 residues. V lost 3 bases, J lost 5 bases, and 13 bases lay in between. The CDR3 protein is CASSPLKSGTEAFF. For the CDR3, the DNA is TGTGCCAGCTCACCCTTAAAGAGCGGGACTGAAGCTTTCTTT.